This TCR beta chain was recovered during a study of OX40 agonist ivuxolimab in advanced cancers. The study's findings and limits: In CD8+ T cells, expanded clones were on average more numerous than in CD4+. Blood T cells, both CD4+ and CD8+, expanded clonally by week 6 at 0.1 to 3.0 mg/kg.

CDR1 and CDR2 from the germline V gene are SGHVS and FNYEAQ. The CDR3 covers 13 residues. The V end lost 0 bases, the J end lost 4 bases, and 7 bases lay between the germline ends. Here immunoSEQ multiplex PCR was the method, and the copy in TCRdb shows in-frame clones only, minus some. The sample lists fewer than 80,000 clones; around 87% were seen once. In regard to this clone: Its cognate antigen is unknown.

This sample comprised CD4+ or CD8+ T cells sorted from blood, obtained in a trial of the OX40 agonist ivuxolimab. This receptor was obtained from an adult with an advanced solid tumor such as melanoma, head and neck, liver or kidney cancer. The chain recombines TRBV7-6 with TRBJ2-7; D uncertain. The CDR3 here is CASSLASPYEQYF. CDR3 sequence (DNA): TGTGCCAGCAGCTTAGCCTCCCCTTACGAGCAGTACTTC.